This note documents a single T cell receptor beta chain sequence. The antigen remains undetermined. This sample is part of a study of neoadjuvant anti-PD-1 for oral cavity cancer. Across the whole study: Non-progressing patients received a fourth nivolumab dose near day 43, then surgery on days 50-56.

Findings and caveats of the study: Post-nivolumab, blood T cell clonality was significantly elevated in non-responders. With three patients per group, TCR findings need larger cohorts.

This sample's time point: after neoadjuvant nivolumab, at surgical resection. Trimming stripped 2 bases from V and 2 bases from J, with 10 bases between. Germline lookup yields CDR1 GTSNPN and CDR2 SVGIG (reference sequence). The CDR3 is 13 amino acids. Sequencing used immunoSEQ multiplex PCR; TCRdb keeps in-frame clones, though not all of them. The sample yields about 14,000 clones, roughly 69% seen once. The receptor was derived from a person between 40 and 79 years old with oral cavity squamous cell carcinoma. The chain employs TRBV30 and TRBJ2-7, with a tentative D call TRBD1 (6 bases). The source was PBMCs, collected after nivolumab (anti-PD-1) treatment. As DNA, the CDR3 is TGTGCCTGGAGTAGACAGGTAACCTACGAGCAGTACTTC. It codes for CAWSRQVTYEQYF.